These 27 T cell receptor beta chains share one sample of origin, sequenced in a study of blood T cell repertoires in COVID-19. Assay: immunoSEQ multiplex PCR; the TCRdb copy retains only in-frame clones and omits some. This table has more than 200,000 clones, roughly 84% appearing once. Source material: peripheral blood. These TCRs come from a man over 45 with active or convalescent COVID-19.

The rearrangement links TRBV7-9 to TRBJ1-2; no definite D call. Germline V gives CDR1 SEHNR, CDR2 FQNEAQ (reference sequence). The CDR3 has 12 residues. Trimming pared 1 base from V and 8 bases from J, leaving 8 bases between. The CDR3 DNA reads TGTGCCAGCAGCTTAGATGCGGGAGGCTACACCTTC. It codes for CASSLDAGGYTF. Variable domain in full (rest from reference TRBV7-9 and TRBJ1-2): DTGVSQNPRHKITKRGQNVTFRCDPISEHNRLYWYRQTLGQGPEFLTYFQNEAQLEKSRLLSDRFSAERPKGSFSTLEIQRTEQGDSAMYLCASSLDAGGYTFGSGTRLTVV.

This sequence joins TRBV6-1 and TRBJ2-7; 10 bases are shared with TRBD1. CDR3 length: 16 amino acids. Trimming removed 3 bases from V and 2 bases from J; junction bases left unmatched: 7. Germline V gene sequence: CDR1 MNHNS, CDR2 SASEGT. The CDR3 region is CASSDYDRGRPYEQYF. The DNA for the CDR3 is TGTGCCAGCAGTGATTACGACAGGGGGCGTCCCTACGAGCAGTACTTC.

This chain links TRBV7-2 with TRBJ1-1, with D possibly matching TRBD1 (6 bases). Germline CDR1 is SGHTA and CDR2 is FQGNSA. Trimming pared 5 bases from V and 4 bases from J, leaving 17 bases between. The CDR3 length is 15 residues. CDR3 protein: CASSPRGGTGTEAFF. The CDR3 DNA is TGTGCCAGCAGCCCTAGGGGGGGAACGGGCACTGAAGCTTTCTTT.

The chain carries TRBV6-2 or TRBV6-3 and TRBJ1-2; D gene unclear. CDR1 MNHEY and CDR2 SVGEGT come from the germline V gene. The CDR3 spans 13 residues. The V gene lost 3 bases and the J gene lost 0 bases, with 5 bases spanning the gap. CDR3 loop: CASSYPANYGYTF. In nucleotides, the CDR3 is TGTGCCAGCAGTTATCCGGCTAACTATGGCTACACCTTC.

The rearrangement links TRBV14 to TRBJ1-6; TRBD1 agrees at 10 bases. V dropped 3 bases and J dropped 10; count of bases not matched to a gene: 3. Germline CDR1 is SGHDN and CDR2 is FVKESK. CDR3 length: 14 residues. The CDR3 protein is CASSHGTGESPLHF. The CDR3 region has the DNA TGTGCCAGCAGCCATGGGACAGGGGAATCACCCCTCCACTTT. The full variable domain, in which reference TRBV14 and TRBJ1-6 provide the parts outside the CDR3, is EAGVTQFPSHSVIEKGQTVTLRCDPISGHDNLYWYRRVMGKEIKFLLHFVKESKQDESGMPNNRFLAERTGGTYSTLKVQPAELEDSGVYFCASSHGTGESPLHFGNGTRLTVT.

The V gene is TRBV11-2, the J gene TRBJ1-5; 12 bases agree with TRBD1. Germline V gives CDR1 SGHAT, CDR2 FQNNGV. There are 17 residues in the CDR3. With 6 bases clipped from V and 0 bases from J, the junction kept 6 bases outside the gene matches. CDR3 coding DNA: TGTGCCAGCAGTCCGGGACAGGGGGCATCTAGCAATCAGCCCCAGCATTTT. Its protein is CASSPGQGASSNQPQHF. Supplemented by reference TRBV11-2 and TRBJ1-5, the full variable domain reads EAGVAQSPRYKIIEKRQSVAFWCNPISGHATLYWYQQILGQGPKLLIQFQNNGVVDDSQLPKDRFSAERLKGVDSTLKIQPAKLEDSAVYLCASSPGQGASSNQPQHFGDGTRLSIL.

The genes are TRBV11-2 and TRBJ2-1; a possible D gene is TRBD2 (6 bases). CDR1 and CDR2 (germline): SGHAT, FQNNGV. V lost 1 base and J lost 0, with 13 bases in between. The CDR3 totals 17 residues. The CDR3 sequence: CASSLGGGLSSYNEQFF. The CDR3 DNA is TGTGCCAGCAGCTTAGGGGGAGGCCTGAGCTCCTACAATGAGCAGTTCTTC.

The CDR3 loop is CASSFWGGETQYF. DNA of the CDR3: TGTGCCAGCAGTTTTTGGGGAGGAGAGACCCAGTACTTC. The V and J genes are TRBV12-3 or TRBV12-4 and TRBJ2-5, with a weak D call TRBD2 (6 bases). The CDR3 is made up of 13 amino acids. The V end was cut by 3 bases, the J end by 4 bases, with 9 bases between.

This chain links TRBV5-1 with TRBJ2-7; TRBD2 agrees at 8 bases. In germline, CDR1 is SGHRS, CDR2 YFSETQ. The CDR3 is 15 residues long. The junction had 5 bases not matched to a gene; V was cut back by 1 base and J by 2 bases. Here the CDR3 DNA reads TGCGCCAGCAGCTTGATCAGCGGGGGTGCCTACGAGCAGTACTTC. Encoded protein: CASSLISGGAYEQYF.

The CDR3, as DNA: TGTGCCAGCAGCGTCGACAGAACCTATGGCTACACCTTC. It specifies CASSVDRTYGYTF. The chain combines TRBV7-9 with TRBJ1-2; D is perhaps TRBD1 (5 bases). Germline assignment: CDR1 SEHNR and CDR2 FQNEAQ (reference sequence). The CDR3 runs 13 residues. The V gene lost 5 bases and the J gene lost 4 bases, with 11 bases spanning the gap.

This sequence joins TRBV19 and TRBJ2-3; 10 bases are a match to TRBD2. Germline V gives CDR1 LNHDA, CDR2 SQIVND (reference sequence). V was clipped by 10 bases and J by 4 bases; unmatched bases: 8. The length of the CDR3 is 14 residues. The CDR3 loop reads CATSGGSLADTQYF. CDR3 sequence (DNA): TGTGCCACTAGCGGGGGAAGTTTAGCAGATACGCAGTATTTT.

The rearrangement joins TRBV11-1 to TRBJ2-1; no reliable D call. The CDR3 has 13 amino acids. V lost 0 bases, J lost 9 bases, and 9 bases lay in between. Germline-derived CDR1 and CDR2 are SGHAT and FQDESV (reference sequence). In DNA form, the CDR3 reads TGTGCCAGCAGCTTAGCGGTAGATCGTGAGCAGTTCTTC. Protein sequence: CASSLAVDREQFF.

In this sample, this clone turned up once. The chain has TRBV6-1 and TRBJ1-1; 11 positions match TRBD1. Trimming removed 7 bases from V and 4 bases from J; junction bases left unmatched: 5. The CDR3 length is 14 residues. Germline lookup yields CDR1 MNHNS and CDR2 SASEGT. The CDR3 sequence is CASNPGTGGTEAFF. For the CDR3, the DNA is TGTGCCAGCAATCCCGGGACAGGGGGCACTGAAGCTTTCTTT.

V is TRBV3-1 (or the pseudogene TRBV3-2) and J is TRBJ2-7, with 7 bases lining up with TRBD2. Losses at the gene ends were 7 bases for V and 2 bases for J; bases not matched to a gene: 17. The CDR3 extends over 17 amino acids. Germline CDR1 reads LGHDT; CDR2 reads YNNKEL (reference sequence). The DNA of the CDR3 is TGTGCCAGCATCCGGAGGCCGGGGAGGGGTACAACCTACGAGCAGTACTTC. Translation: CASIRRPGRGTTYEQYF.

The V gene is TRBV11-2, the J gene TRBJ1-4, with 10 bases matching TRBD1. The ends lost 1 base at V and 0 bases at J; junction bases unmatched: 8. Per the germline V gene, CDR1 is SGHAT and CDR2 is FQNNGV. This CDR3 comprises 19 residues. CDR3 protein: CASSLGILGTGATNEKLFF. The CDR3 DNA follows: TGTGCCAGCAGCTTAGGCATATTGGGGACAGGGGCAACTAATGAAAAACTGTTTTTT.

The chain uses TRBV5-1 and TRBJ1-1; D is undetermined. The CDR3 runs to 14 residues. The germline V gene has CDR1 SGHRS and CDR2 YFSETQ. V gave up 1 base and J gave up 1 base, with 8 bases separating them. Here the CDR3 reads CASSLSPENTEAFF. DNA of the CDR3: TGCGCCAGCAGCTTGTCCCCAGAGAACACTGAAGCTTTCTTT.

This sequence joins TRBV2 and TRBJ1-1; possible D gene TRBD1, 5 bases. This CDR3 comprises 13 residues. Germline assignment: CDR1 SNHLY and CDR2 FYNNEI. V was clipped by 6 bases and J by 1 base, with 9 bases between them. The DNA for the CDR3 is TGTGCCAGCAGCGGGGGTCCGAACACTGAAGCTTTCTTT. Protein: CASSGGPNTEAFF.

J is TRBJ1-5 and V is TRBV30, with D maybe TRBD1 (6 bases). Between the trimmed V and J ends, which lost 0 bases and 4 bases, there was a span of 16 bases. Germline loops: CDR1 GTSNPN, CDR2 SVGIG (reference sequence). The CDR3 runs 16 residues. The CDR3 sequence: CAWSVRMSGVNQPQHF. The CDR3 region has the DNA TGTGCCTGGAGTGTAAGGATGTCAGGGGTGAATCAGCCCCAGCATTTT.

The rearrangement joins TRBV6-1 to TRBJ1-6, with D unresolved. CDR3 length: 14 amino acids. Trimming took 1 base from V and 10 from J, leaving 11 bases between them. Germline CDR1 reads MNHNS; CDR2 reads SASEGT. CDR3 DNA: TGTGCCAGCAGTGAAGGGGCTTTTGACTCACCCCTCCACTTT. Amino acids: CASSEGAFDSPLHF.

The chain carries TRBV27 and TRBJ2-3; D is perhaps TRBD1 (5 bases). This CDR3 contains 16 residues. Germline loops: CDR1 MNHEY, CDR2 SMNVEV (reference sequence). Between the trimmed V and J ends, which lost 5 bases and 9 bases, there was a span of 24 bases. The CDR3 sequence is CASSGIREPPVGTQYF. The CDR3 nucleotides are TGTGCCAGCAGTGGTATCAGGGAACCCCCCGTGGGGACGCAGTATTTT.

The chain links TRBV12-3 or TRBV12-4 to TRBJ1-5; D is possibly TRBD1 (5 bases). V gave up 8 bases and J gave up 4 bases, with 9 bases separating them. This CDR3 spans 12 amino acids. The CDR3 region has the DNA TGTGCCAGCGGCGGGGGGAATCAGCCCCAGCATTTT. Residues: CASGGGNQPQHF.

The chain couples TRBV7-2 to TRBJ2-4, with a tentative D call TRBD2 (6 bases). The germline CDR1 and CDR2 sequences are SGHTA and FQGNSA. The CDR3 totals 14 residues. V gave up 5 bases and J gave up 6 bases, with 14 bases separating them. DNA for the CDR3: TGTGCCAGCAGCGCCGGGCAGGAGGGAAACATTCAGTACTTC. This encodes CASSAGQEGNIQYF.

This clone was observed once. This chain connects TRBV7-2 to TRBJ2-5; 12 bases line up with TRBD2. CDR3 length: 17 amino acids. Losses at the gene ends were 1 base for V and 3 bases for J; bases not matched to a gene: 6. CDR1 and CDR2 (germline): SGHTA, FQGNSA. CDR3 sequence: CASSLVPSGGVKETQYF. The CDR3 nucleotides read TGTGCCAGCAGCTTAGTTCCTAGCGGGGGGGTTAAAGAGACCCAGTACTTC.

The chain carries TRBV7-8 and TRBJ2-1, with TRBD2 identical over 12 bases. Germline trimming cut 1 base from V and 4 bases from J; bases unmatched to any gene: 5. The length of the CDR3 is 17 residues. Germline CDR1 reads SGHVS; CDR2 reads FQNEAQ. CDR3 sequence (DNA): TGTGCCAGCAGCTTAGGGCCTAGCGGGGGGGTATACAATGAGCAGTTCTTC. Protein: CASSLGPSGGVYNEQFF.

The chain carries TRBV27 and TRBJ1-4; TRBD1 is a possible D gene (5 bases). The CDR3 is made up of 14 amino acids. CDR1 and CDR2 (germline): MNHEY, SMNVEV (reference sequence). Between the trimmed V and J ends, which lost 6 bases and 3 bases, there was a span of 11 bases. CDR3 nucleotide sequence: TGTGCCAGCAGATACCAGGGATCTAATGAAAAACTGTTTTTT. Translated, it gives CASRYQGSNEKLFF.

The chain combines TRBV11-2 with TRBJ2-3, with TRBD2 matching 8 bases. Trimming at V came to 1 base and at J to 4 bases, leaving 4 bases not matched to a gene. Per germline, CDR1 SGHAT and CDR2 FQNNGV. The CDR3 is 15 amino acids. In DNA, the CDR3 is TGTGCCAGCAGCTTAGGTCGGGGGGGAGCAGATACGCAGTATTTT. Translation gives CASSLGRGGADTQYF.

The chain links TRBV14 to TRBJ1-1; D ambiguous. The CDR3 has 17 residues. Germline V gives CDR1 SGHDN, CDR2 FVKESK. Trimming pared 0 bases from V and 0 bases from J, leaving 14 bases between. The chain's CDR3 is CASSQDKGSGVNTEAFF. The CDR3 nucleotides read TGTGCCAGCAGCCAAGATAAAGGTTCAGGCGTGAACACTGAAGCTTTCTTT.